The following is a TCR beta chain sequence with its context. The antigen is undetermined. This CDR3 has 16 amino acids. The junction had 10 bases not matched to a gene; V was cut back by 0 bases and J by 7 bases. Germline V gives CDR1 LGHNA, CDR2 YSLEER. The sample belongs to a study of cytomegalovirus exposure and HLA in healthy donors. Study-level findings and limits: Later analysis found that TCR beta chains associated with HLA were more clonally expanded than other, equally common chains. In a later analysis, TCR beta V- and J-gene trimming was associated with a missense DCLRE1C variant.

Vbeta (60) and Jbeta (13) primers were used in the PCR. The assay was immunoSEQ multiplex PCR, and TCRdb's table has in-frame clones only and misses some. The top ten clones hold 5.4% of a sample with roughly 160,000 clones, approximately 71% of them seen once. Healthy people donating bone marrow made up the donors. At the time of sampling, donors were nominally healthy, though unrecorded immune exposures were likely. This receptor was obtained from a woman younger than 35 in good health and CMV-seropositive. The V call is TRBV4-3, the J call TRBJ2-7; 9 positions agree with TRBD2. The sequenced material came from PBMCs. As DNA, the CDR3 is TGCGCCAGCAGCCAAGATAATCCAGCGGGGGGCCATGAGCAGTACTTC. This codes for CASSQDNPAGGHEQYF.